This TCR beta chain was recorded in a study of blood T cell repertoires in COVID-19. Using immunoSEQ multiplex PCR, the repertoire was profiled, and TCRdb retains in-frame clones only, with some absent. The table shows under 200,000 clones, with 80% to 90% occurring only once. V lost 3 bases to trimming and J lost 4 bases, with 16 bases between them. Germline V gene lookup returns CDR1 SGDLS and CDR2 YYNGEE. CDR3 length: 15 amino acids. Sequencing input: peripheral blood. This TCR was recovered from a man between 60 and 75 years old with acute or convalescent COVID-19. V gene TRBV9 combines with J gene TRBJ1-1; D is unclear. CDR3 sequence reads: CASSGDGRRSTEAFF. The CDR3 DNA is TGTGCCAGCAGCGGGGATGGGAGGCGCAGCACTGAAGCTTTCTTT. Together with reference TRBV9 and TRBJ1-1, the CDR3 gives the full variable domain: DSGVTQTPKHLITATGQRVTLRCSPRSGDLSVYWYQQSLDQGLQFLIQYYNGEERAKGNILERFSAQQFPDLHSELNLSSLELGDSALYFCASSGDGRRSTEAFFGQGTRLTVV.